The sequence of this TCR beta chain was determined in a study of response to subunit inactivated influenza vaccine. Study outcomes and limitations: Authors suggested that a seasonal influenza vaccination recruits few new T cells each time.

Trimming pared 5 bases from V and 7 bases from J, leaving 15 bases between. The V gene's germline CDR1 is SGHTA and CDR2 FQGNSA. The CDR3 has 13 residues. Each CDR3 protein is one row after TCRdb ran MiXCR on the RT-PCR reads. The sample has around 530,000 distinct CDR3 sequences; 12% are singletons. This clonotype occurred a few times. Its antigen is still unknown. The genes are TRBV7-2 and TRBJ2-7, with D tentatively TRBD1 (6 bases). The receptor comes from a middle-aged man who received an inactivated influenza vaccine. Source: PBMCs from blood, taken on the day of vaccination. CDR3 sequence (DNA): TGTGCCAGCAGCCGTCCTAGGGGGTTAGAGCAGTACTTC. Protein sequence: CASSRPRGLEQYF.